These 31 T cell receptor beta chains were sequenced from one sample in a study of radiation and T cells in renal cell carcinoma. Time point noted: blood 2 weeks post-SBRT. The treatment here: 15 Gy SBRT to primary tumor, nephrectomy 4 weeks later. Libraries were prepared by immunoSEQ multiplex PCR; TCRdb keeps only in-frame clonotypes and omits some of them. The sample yields roughly 150,000 clones, roughly 86% seen once. Sequences were derived from blood, sampled from a patient whose treatment included radiotherapy and nephrectomy. These receptors were taken from a woman between 50 and 59 years old with renal cell carcinoma.

The chain recombines TRBV11-2 with TRBJ1-3; a weak D match, TRBD1 (6 bases). The V gene lost 1 base and the J gene lost 4 bases, with 11 bases spanning the gap. Per the germline V gene, CDR1 is SGHAT and CDR2 is FQNNGV. This CDR3 spans 15 amino acids. CDR3 loop: CASSLVSGVGNTIYF. CDR3 in DNA: TGTGCCAGCAGCTTAGTGTCAGGGGTCGGAAACACCATATATTTT.

The V gene is TRBV29-1, the J gene TRBJ2-3; 12 bases are a match to TRBD2. The germline CDR1 and CDR2 sequences are SQVTM and ANQGSEA. This CDR3 region has 14 residues. Trimming removed 7 bases from V and 6 bases from J; junction bases left unmatched: 8. Here the CDR3 DNA reads TGCAGCGCTAGCGGGGGGGACCCTCACGATACGCAGTATTTT. It is translated as CSASGGDPHDTQYF.

As regards this clone: One end of the junction varies from germline; a read error may be responsible. The V and J genes are TRBV7-7 and TRBJ2-5; 7 bases agree with TRBD2. CDR1 SSHAT and CDR2 FNYEAQ come from the germline V gene (reference sequence). This CDR3 spans 14 amino acids. Written as DNA, the CDR3 is TGTGCTAGCAGCTTAGCGGGCGGTCGAGAGACCCAGTACTTC. Its protein is CASSLAGGRETQYF.

This sequence joins TRBV5-4 and TRBJ1-2; a possible D gene is TRBD1 (6 bases). Germline CDR1 and CDR2: SGHNT and YYREEE (reference sequence). V shed 2 bases and J shed 2 bases, with 10 bases lying between them. This CDR3 region has 14 residues. The CDR3 here is CASSLMQGNYGYTF. CDR3 bases: TGTGCCAGCAGCTTAATGCAGGGGAACTATGGCTACACCTTC.

The chain carries TRBV28 and TRBJ1-2, with 7 bases that match TRBD1. Germline lookup yields CDR1 MDHEN and CDR2 SYDVKM. This CDR3 spans 13 amino acids. The junction had 5 bases not matched to a gene; V was cut back by 6 bases and J by 4 bases. The CDR3 reads CASSTGDPYGYTF. DNA for the CDR3: TGTGCCAGCAGCACAGGGGACCCCTATGGCTACACCTTC.

This chain links TRBV6-5 with TRBJ1-2, with D possibly being TRBD1 (5 bases). This CDR3 is 16 amino acids long. The germline CDR1 and CDR2 sequences are MNHEY and SVGAGI. Trimming removed 0 bases from V and 1 base from J, with 12 bases in between. CDR3 DNA: TGTGCCAGCAGTTACTCGGGACCTTCGGGTAACTATGGCTACACCTTC. Encoded protein: CASSYSGPSGNYGYTF.

This clone was observed once. The rearrangement joins TRBV6-5 to TRBJ2-5; D is possibly TRBD1 or TRBD2 (5 bases each). CDR1 and CDR2 (germline): MNHEY, SVGAGI. Trimming removed 5 bases at V and 4 bases at J, with 17 bases between. The CDR3 loop spans 15 amino acids. The CDR3 DNA follows: TGTGCCAGCAGTCACCGAGGGGCCCGAGGAGAGACCCAGTACTTC. Protein: CASSHRGARGETQYF.

CDR3: CSVQTGNNSPLHF. The CDR3 nucleotides are TGCAGCGTGCAGACAGGAAATAATTCACCCCTCCACTTT. V and J are TRBV29-1 and TRBJ1-6; maybe TRBD1 (6 bases). There are 13 residues in the CDR3. Trimming shortened V by 6 bases and J by 5 bases, and 11 bases separated the two germline ends. The germline V gene encodes CDR1 SQVTM and CDR2 ANQGSEA.

This rearrangement joins TRBV13 to TRBJ2-7; 7 positions agree with TRBD2. Germline V gene sequence: CDR1 PRHDT, CDR2 FYEKMQ (reference sequence). The V segment lost 1 base and the J segment 6 bases; nucleotides outside the gene matches: 12. The CDR3 consists of 16 residues. The CDR3 loop is CASSLVALNPGGEQYF. The CDR3 bases are TGTGCCAGCAGCTTAGTCGCCCTGAACCCGGGGGGCGAGCAGTACTTC.

The chain is built from TRBV13 and TRBJ1-6, with TRBD1 matching 7 bases. The junction had 2 bases not matched to a gene; V was cut back by 7 bases and J by 2 bases. This CDR3 spans 14 amino acids. The germline CDR1 and CDR2 sequences are PRHDT and FYEKMQ (reference sequence). CDR3 coding DNA: TGTGCCAGCAAAGGGGGCCCCTATAATTCACCCCTCCACTTT. It codes for CASKGGPYNSPLHF.

This rearrangement joins TRBV9 to TRBJ2-7; D remains unclear. The CDR3 is made up of 15 amino acids. The V gene lost 0 bases and the J gene lost 2 bases, with 12 bases spanning the gap. Looked up from germline, CDR1 is SGDLS and CDR2 is YYNGEE. CDR3 in DNA: TGTGCCAGCAGCGTAGCTCCGGATACTGCCTACGAGCAGTACTTC. Translating it yields CASSVAPDTAYEQYF.

V and J are TRBV30 and TRBJ2-7; the D is unclear. This CDR3 is built from 12 residues. Germline V CDR1 and CDR2: GTSNPN, SVGIG (reference sequence). V dropped 2 bases and J dropped 3 bases, with 8 bases sitting between them. DNA of the CDR3: TGTGCCTGGAGTCCTTCACGCTACGAGCAGTACTTC. It encodes CAWSPSRYEQYF.

The chain combines TRBV6-1 with TRBJ2-7; the D gene is possibly TRBD2 (5 bases). Germline CDR1 is MNHNS and CDR2 is SASEGT. V lost 4 bases and J 3 bases, leaving 10 bases between the germline ends. This CDR3 spans 13 amino acids. For the CDR3, the DNA is TGTGCCAGCAGTGGGCGGACTGGCTACGAGCAGTACTTC. Its protein is CASSGRTGYEQYF.

The chain combines TRBV7-9 with TRBJ1-1; 7 bases are shared with TRBD1. The length of the CDR3 is 13 residues. Germline-derived CDR1 and CDR2 are SEHNR and FQNEAQ (reference sequence). Trimming at V came to 4 bases and at J to 10 bases, leaving 9 bases not matched to a gene. The CDR3 DNA is TGTGCCAGCAGCTCAACAGGGGTAAGTGGAGCTTTCTTT. It specifies CASSSTGVSGAFF.

This chain links TRBV6-5 with TRBJ1-2; possibly TRBD1 for D (6 bases). The CDR3 is 15 residues long. Germline lookup yields CDR1 MNHEY and CDR2 SVGAGI. The V end was cut by 6 bases, the J end by 4 bases, with 18 bases between. This chain's CDR3 is CASSHPMEGGYGYTF. The CDR3 region has the DNA TGTGCCAGCAGCCACCCTATGGAGGGGGGCTATGGCTACACCTTC.

The chain employs TRBV10-2 and TRBJ2-6, with 11 bases matching TRBD1. The CDR3 has 17 residues. The germline CDR1 and CDR2 sequences are WSHSY and SAAADI. J lost 1 base, V lost 6 bases, and 5 bases had no gene match. The CDR3 here is CASSGQGARSGANVLTF. In DNA, the CDR3 is TGCGCCAGCAGCGGACAGGGGGCACGTTCTGGGGCCAACGTCCTGACTTTC.

The rearrangement uses TRBV6-1 and TRBJ1-3; tentative D call: TRBD1 (5 bases). Trimming stripped 3 bases from V and 8 bases from J, with 14 bases between. Germline-derived CDR1 and CDR2 are MNHNS and SASEGT. The CDR3 has 14 amino acids. The DNA of the CDR3 is TGTGCCAGCAGTGAGGTGCAGGGTGGCGACACCATATATTTT. Translation: CASSEVQGGDTIYF.

The gene calls are TRBV9 and TRBJ1-2; D unresolved. V dropped 0 bases and J dropped 7 bases, with 13 bases sitting between them. CDR1 and CDR2 (germline): SGDLS, YYNGEE. This CDR3 spans 14 amino acids. CDR3 coding DNA: TGTGCCAGCAGCGTAGTTTCGGCAGTCGGTGGCTACACCTTC. Protein: CASSVVSAVGGYTF.

The V gene is TRBV6-5, the J gene TRBJ1-3; the match to TRBD1 covers 8 bases. CDR3 length: 15 residues. Germline V gene lookup returns CDR1 MNHEY and CDR2 SVGAGI. Unmatched junction bases numbered 6, after V lost 5 bases and J lost 3 bases. CDR3 bases: TGTGCCAGCAGTCCGGACAGGGCAAGTGGAAACACCATATATTTT. Protein sequence: CASSPDRASGNTIYF.

The genes are TRBV6-1 and TRBJ1-4; D might be TRBD1 (5 bases). Germline lookup yields CDR1 MNHNS and CDR2 SASEGT. There are 16 residues in the CDR3. V shed 0 bases and J shed 5 bases, with 13 bases lying between them. CDR3: CASSEAQGRPNEKLFF. The CDR3 DNA sequence: TGTGCCAGCAGTGAAGCGCAGGGACGCCCCAATGAAAAACTGTTTTTT.

In its sample, this clone was seen once. J is TRBJ1-4 and V is TRBV5-6; D gene uncertain. From germline, CDR1 is SGHDT and CDR2 YYEEEE. This CDR3 is 12 amino acids long. The germline V and J ends were trimmed by 2 bases and 5 bases, with 4 bases remaining between them. The DNA for the CDR3 is TGTGCCAGCAGCTTTATCAATGAAAAACTGTTTTTT. This encodes CASSFINEKLFF.

This clone was seen a single time. The genes are TRBV19 and TRBJ1-5; D unresolved. Trimming stripped 5 bases from V and 0 bases from J, with 11 bases between. Germline values: CDR1 LNHDA, CDR2 SQIVND (reference sequence). The CDR3 length is 15 residues. CDR3 region: CASSPQRDSNQPQHF. CDR3 in DNA: TGTGCCAGTAGTCCCCAAAGGGATAGCAATCAGCCCCAGCATTTT. Full variable domain (missing parts from reference TRBV19 and TRBJ1-5): DGGITQSPKYLFRKEGQNVTLSCEQNLNHDAMYWYRQDPGQGLRLIYYSQIVNDFQKGDIAEGYSVSREKKESFPLTVTSAQKNPTAFYLCASSPQRDSNQPQHFGDGTRLSIL.

This chain links TRBV7-2 with TRBJ2-3; D ambiguous. The length of the CDR3 is 14 residues. The germline V gene has CDR1 SGHTA and CDR2 FQGNSA. Deletions cut 0 bases from V and 4 bases from J, with 8 bases between. The CDR3 loop reads CASSLASRSDTQYF. The CDR3 nucleotides read TGTGCCAGCAGCTTAGCGTCCCGGTCAGATACGCAGTATTTT.

The chain employs TRBV4-3 and TRBJ1-4; possible D gene TRBD1, 5 bases. Germline CDR1 is LGHNA and CDR2 is YSLEER. This CDR3 contains 18 residues. V was trimmed by 0 bases and J by 3 bases, leaving 17 bases between them. In DNA form, the CDR3 reads TGCGCCAGCAGCCAAGAAGCCGGGGCTGGGGGACCTAATGAAAAACTGTTTTTT. Translated, it gives CASSQEAGAGGPNEKLFF.

The V call is TRBV11-1, the J call TRBJ1-5; unclear D gene. CDR1 SGHAT and CDR2 FQDESV come from the germline V gene (reference sequence). Trimming shortened V by 4 bases and J by 0 bases, and 4 bases separated the two germline ends. The CDR3 totals 13 residues. Written as DNA, the CDR3 is TGTGCCAGCAGCTCAAATAGCAATCAGCCCCAGCATTTT. Protein: CASSSNSNQPQHF. The whole variable domain, remainder taken from reference TRBV11-1 and TRBJ1-5, is EAEVAQSPRYKITEKSQAVAFWCDPISGHATLYWYRQILGQGPELLVQFQDESVVDDSQLPKDRFSAERLKGVDSTLKIQPAELGDSAMYLCASSSNSNQPQHFGDGTRLSIL.

About this clone itself: The junction differs from germline at one of its ends, possibly a read error. The V and J genes are TRBV7-2 and TRBJ2-7; the match to TRBD1 covers 7 bases. The CDR3 has 18 amino acids. Germline V lookup: CDR1 SGHTA, CDR2 FQGNSA. This CDR3 reads CASSVAHPGTASSYEQYF. For the CDR3, the DNA is TGTGCCAGCAGCGTAGCTCACCCAGGGACAGCGAGCTCCTACGAGCAGTACTTC.

The V call is TRBV7-8, the J call TRBJ2-7; 9 bases are a match to TRBD1. The CDR3 is 14 amino acids. J lost 7 bases, V lost 5 bases, and 9 bases had no gene match. Germline V CDR1 and CDR2: SGHVS, FQNEAQ. The CDR3, as DNA: TGTGCCAGCAGCCAGGACAGGGGCTGGGGGGAGCAGTACTTC. It translates to CASSQDRGWGEQYF.

The genes are TRBV7-2 and TRBJ2-7; D remains unclear. V was shortened by 3 bases and J by 6 bases, with 6 bases between the two germline ends. The CDR3 sequence is 11 residues long. Germline V lookup: CDR1 SGHTA, CDR2 FQGNSA. In DNA, the CDR3 is TGTGCCAGCAGCTTGGGTCCCGAGCAGTACTTC. This codes for CASSLGPEQYF.

In DNA, the CDR3 is TGTGCCAGCTCTAGAGCGGGGATAGACGACACTGAAGCTTTCTTT. This sequence encodes CASSRAGIDDTEAFF. The chain couples TRBV6-5 to TRBJ1-1; D not resolved. Germline values: CDR1 MNHEY, CDR2 SVGAGI. The CDR3 has 15 residues. Trimming left V 8 bases short and J 3 bases short, with 19 bases between.

V usage is TRBV5-8 and J usage is TRBJ2-7; D is possibly TRBD1 or TRBD2 (5 bases each). Germline CDR1 and CDR2: SGHTS and YDEGEE. Trimming removed 5 bases from V and 2 bases from J, with 17 bases in between. The CDR3 runs to 15 residues. The CDR3 here is CASRDTGTATYEQYF. Written as DNA, the CDR3 is TGTGCCAGCAGAGACACCGGGACGGCTACCTACGAGCAGTACTTC. The full variable domain, completed using reference TRBV5-8 and TRBJ2-7, is EAGVTQSPTHLIKTRGQQATLRCSPISGHTSVYWYQQALGLGLQFLLWYDEGEERNRGNFPPRFSGRQFPNYSSELNVNALELEDSALYLCASRDTGTATYEQYFGPGTRLTVT.

This clone showed up just once. V and J are TRBV5-5 and TRBJ2-2; D gene uncertain. Germline V gene data show CDR1 as SGHKS and CDR2 as YYEKEE (reference sequence). This CDR3 is built from 13 residues. Between the trimmed V and J ends, which lost 4 bases and 5 bases, there was a span of 9 bases. CDR3 DNA sequence: TGTGCCAGCAGCCGAGACCCGACCGGGGAGCTGTTTTTT. It specifies CASSRDPTGELFF.